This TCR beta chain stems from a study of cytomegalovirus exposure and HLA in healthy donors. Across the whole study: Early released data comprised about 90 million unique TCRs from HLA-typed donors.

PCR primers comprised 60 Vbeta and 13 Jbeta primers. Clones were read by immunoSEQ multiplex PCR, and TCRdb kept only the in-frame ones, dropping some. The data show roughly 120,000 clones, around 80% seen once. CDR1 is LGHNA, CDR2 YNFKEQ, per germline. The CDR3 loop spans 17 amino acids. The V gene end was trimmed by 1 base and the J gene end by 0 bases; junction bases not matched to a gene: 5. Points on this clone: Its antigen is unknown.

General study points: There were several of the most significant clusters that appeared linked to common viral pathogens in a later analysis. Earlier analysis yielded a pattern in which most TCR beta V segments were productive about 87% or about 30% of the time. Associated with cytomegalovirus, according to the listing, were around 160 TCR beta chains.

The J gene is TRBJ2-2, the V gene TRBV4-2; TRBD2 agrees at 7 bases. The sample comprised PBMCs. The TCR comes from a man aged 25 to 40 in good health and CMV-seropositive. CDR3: CASSQAPLAANTGELFF. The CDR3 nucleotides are TGTGCCAGCAGCCAAGCCCCCCTAGCGGCGAACACCGGGGAGCTGTTTTTT.